This is a list of T cell receptor beta chains from one sample in a study of T cell changes during pregnancy in multiple sclerosis. This table comes from immunoSEQ multiplex PCR, and its TCRdb copy is limited to in-frame clones, with some not included. The sample yields roughly 53,000 clones, 92% seen once. Sequenced material: CD4+ T cells from peripheral blood mononuclear cells, taken in the third trimester of pregnancy. Every receptor here comes from a female donor with multiple sclerosis, enrolled in a pregnancy study. Each CDR3 is given with its conserved first and last residue. A D gene is named only where the DNA matches it firmly. The listing skips clone size in some rows; elsewhere it reads once, few, many or a size class.

j_gene: TRBJ2-5
abundance: -
d_gene: -
v_gene: TRBV11-2
CDR3aa: CASSLADWRGRETQYF
CDR3nt: TGTGCCAGCAGCTTAGCGGACTGGCGGGGCCGGGAGACCCAGTACTTC

j_gene: TRBJ2-7
abundance: -
d_gene: -
v_gene: TRBV9
CDR3aa: CASSVGQTYEQYF
CDR3nt: TGTGCCAGCAGCGTAGGACAAACCTACGAGCAGTACTTC

j_gene: TRBJ1-1
abundance: once
d_gene: -
v_gene: TRBV19
CDR3aa: CASSFGNRVNTEAFF
CDR3nt: TGTGCCAGTAGTTTTGGTAACAGGGTGAACACTGAAGCTTTCTTT

j_gene: TRBJ2-7
abundance: -
d_gene: -
v_gene: TRBV5-4
CDR3aa: CASSPQRGGSYEQYF
CDR3nt: TGTGCCAGCAGCCCTCAAAGGGGGGGGTCCTACGAGCAGTACTTC

j_gene: TRBJ2-1
abundance: -
d_gene: -
v_gene: TRBV21-1
CDR3aa: CASSKVWEGENGSYNEQFF
CDR3nt: TGTGCCAGCAGCAAAGTGTGGGAGGGTGAAAATGGTTCTTACAATGAGCAGTTCTTC

j_gene: TRBJ2-3
abundance: -
d_gene: TRBD2
v_gene: TRBV19
CDR3aa: CASSPDSGISTDTQYF
CDR3nt: TGTGCCAGTAGTCCTGATAGCGGGATTAGCACAGATACGCAGTATTTT

j_gene: TRBJ2-3
abundance: -
d_gene: TRBD1
v_gene: TRBV25-1
CDR3aa: CASSLGDSLITDTQYF
CDR3nt: TGTGCCAGCAGTCTGGGGGACAGCCTAATCACAGATACGCAGTATTTT

j_gene: TRBJ2-7
abundance: -
d_gene: TRBD2
v_gene: TRBV19
CDR3aa: CASSARTGTSGEQYF
CDR3nt: TGTGCCAGTAGTGCCCGCACCGGGACTAGCGGCGAGCAGTACTTC

j_gene: TRBJ1-4
abundance: -
d_gene: TRBD1
v_gene: TRBV11-2
CDR3aa: CASSPGSFWDRGQEKLFF
CDR3nt: TGTGCCAGCAGCCCGGGATCGTTCTGGGACAGGGGGCAAGAAAAACTGTTTTTT

j_gene: TRBJ1-1
abundance: few
d_gene: TRBD1
v_gene: TRBV5-1
CDR3aa: CASSFGDRAFNTEAFF
CDR3nt: TGCGCCAGCAGCTTTGGGGACAGGGCCTTCAACACTGAAGCTTTCTTT

j_gene: TRBJ2-1
abundance: -
d_gene: TRBD2
v_gene: TRBV27
CDR3aa: CASSSPTGLAGGWHEQFF
CDR3nt: TGTGCCAGCAGTTCCCCGACGGGACTAGCGGGAGGCTGGCATGAGCAGTTCTTC

j_gene: TRBJ1-3
abundance: -
d_gene: -
v_gene: TRBV6-1
CDR3aa: CASSERGLYTIYF
CDR3nt: TGTGCCAGCAGTGAACGAGGGCTCTACACCATATATTTT

j_gene: TRBJ2-1
abundance: once
d_gene: -
v_gene: TRBV28
CDR3aa: CASSSRTSGAGSYNEQFF
CDR3nt: TGTGCCAGCAGTTCGCGGACCAGTGGCGCGGGATCCTACAATGAGCAGTTCTTC

j_gene: TRBJ2-5
abundance: -
d_gene: TRBD2
v_gene: TRBV5-5
CDR3aa: CASSSEPSGRALETQYF
CDR3nt: TGTGCCAGCAGCTCGGAACCTAGCGGGAGGGCCCTGGAGACCCAGTACTTC

j_gene: TRBJ2-1
abundance: -
d_gene: TRBD2
v_gene: TRBV9
CDR3aa: CASSPRASGSLNEQFF
CDR3nt: TGTGCCAGCAGCCCCCGAGCTAGCGGGAGCTTAAATGAGCAGTTCTTC

j_gene: TRBJ1-5
abundance: -
d_gene: TRBD1
v_gene: TRBV7-9
CDR3aa: CASSLDRGVGQPQHF
CDR3nt: TGTGCCAGCAGCCTGGACAGGGGGGTAGGTCAGCCCCAGCATTTT

j_gene: TRBJ2-1
abundance: -
d_gene: -
v_gene: TRBV15
CDR3aa: CATKGWGTDEQFF
CDR3nt: TGTGCCACTAAGGGGTGGGGGACTGATGAGCAGTTCTTC

j_gene: TRBJ2-2
abundance: -
d_gene: -
v_gene: TRBV5-1
CDR3aa: CASSLSFGAGEFTGELFF
CDR3nt: TGCGCCAGCAGCTTGAGCTTTGGGGCAGGGGAGTTCACCGGGGAGCTGTTTTTT

j_gene: TRBJ2-4
abundance: -
d_gene: -
v_gene: TRBV7-2
CDR3aa: CASSPSHQGSAKNIQYF
CDR3nt: TGTGCCAGCAGCCCCTCGCACCAGGGGAGTGCCAAAAACATTCAGTACTTC

j_gene: TRBJ1-5
abundance: -
d_gene: -
v_gene: TRBV30
CDR3aa: CAWSGDSNQPQHF
CDR3nt: TGTGCCTGGAGCGGAGATAGCAATCAGCCCCAGCATTTT

j_gene: TRBJ2-6
abundance: -
d_gene: TRBD1
v_gene: TRBV10-3
CDR3aa: CAISETTGWASGANVLTF
CDR3nt: TGTGCCATCAGTGAGACGACAGGGTGGGCCTCTGGGGCCAACGTCCTGACTTTC

j_gene: TRBJ1-4
abundance: -
d_gene: TRBD1
v_gene: TRBV28
CDR3aa: CAKLVPGQDVRKKKLFF
CDR3nt: TGTGCCAAACTAGTTCCGGGACAGGACGTAAGGAAGAAAAAACTGTTTTTT

j_gene: TRBJ2-7
abundance: -
d_gene: -
v_gene: TRBV27
CDR3aa: CASSSLPWALTYEQYF
CDR3nt: TGTGCCAGCAGTTCGCTCCCCTGGGCCTTGACCTACGAGCAGTACTTC

j_gene: TRBJ1-3
abundance: few
d_gene: -
v_gene: TRBV19
CDR3aa: CASSDRTATSGNTIYF
CDR3nt: TGTGCCAGTAGTGACAGGACTGCCACCTCTGGAAACACCATATATTTT

j_gene: TRBJ2-3
abundance: -
d_gene: -
v_gene: TRBV19
CDR3aa: CASSIQGRGRDTQYF
CDR3nt: TGTGCCAGTAGTATACAGGGGAGGGGAAGGGATACGCAGTATTTT

j_gene: TRBJ1-5
abundance: -
d_gene: -
v_gene: TRBV5-6
CDR3aa: CASSLHGGEKPQHF
CDR3nt: TGTGCCAGCAGCCTACACGGGGGGGAAAAGCCCCAGCATTTT

j_gene: TRBJ2-1
abundance: -
d_gene: TRBD2
v_gene: TRBV30
CDR3aa: CAWSVGWTSGRNEQFF
CDR3nt: TGTGCCTGGAGTGTTGGTTGGACTAGCGGGAGAAATGAGCAGTTCTTC

j_gene: TRBJ2-5
abundance: -
d_gene: -
v_gene: TRBV28
CDR3aa: CASSPSSQGHETQYF
CDR3nt: TGTGCCAGCAGTCCCTCCTCCCAGGGGCATGAGACCCAGTACTTC

j_gene: TRBJ2-1
abundance: -
d_gene: -
v_gene: TRBV9
CDR3aa: CASSPQLTSSYNEQFF
CDR3nt: TGTGCCAGCAGCCCCCAACTGACTAGTAGCTACAATGAGCAGTTCTTC

j_gene: TRBJ2-4
abundance: -
d_gene: TRBD2
v_gene: TRBV2
CDR3aa: CASSAPGLAGAKNIQYF
CDR3nt: TGTGCCAGCAGTGCTCCGGGACTAGCGGGAGCCAAAAACATTCAGTACTTC

j_gene: TRBJ2-4
abundance: -
d_gene: -
v_gene: TRBV5-6
CDR3aa: CASSLWYDLTGNIQYF
CDR3nt: TGTGCCAGCAGCTTGTGGTACGACCTGACGGGAAACATTCAGTACTTC

j_gene: TRBJ2-5
abundance: few
d_gene: -
v_gene: TRBV6-1
CDR3aa: CASSDLNGIEETQYF
CDR3nt: TGTGCCAGCAGTGATTTAAACGGGATAGAAGAGACCCAGTACTTC

j_gene: TRBJ2-3
abundance: -
d_gene: TRBD2
v_gene: TRBV7-2
CDR3aa: CASSLGAGGTDTQYF
CDR3nt: TGTGCCAGCAGCTTAGGAGCGGGGGGCACAGATACGCAGTATTTT

j_gene: TRBJ2-7
abundance: -
d_gene: TRBD2
v_gene: TRBV6-1
CDR3aa: CASSENVSGNYEQYF
CDR3nt: TGTGCCAGCAGTGAAAATGTTAGCGGGAACTACGAGCAGTACTTC

j_gene: TRBJ1-2
abundance: -
d_gene: -
v_gene: TRBV7-9
CDR3aa: CASSQSGANYGYTF
CDR3nt: TGTGCCAGCAGCCAGTCGGGGGCTAACTATGGCTACACCTTC

j_gene: TRBJ1-5
abundance: once
d_gene: -
v_gene: TRBV2
CDR3aa: CASSYRRDDNQPQHF
CDR3nt: TGTGCCAGCAGTTACCGGCGGGACGACAATCAGCCCCAGCATTTT

j_gene: TRBJ2-7
abundance: -
d_gene: TRBD1
v_gene: TRBV6-1
CDR3aa: CASRETQGAHEQYF
CDR3nt: TGTGCCAGCAGAGAAACCCAGGGGGCCCACGAGCAGTACTTC

j_gene: TRBJ2-2
abundance: once
d_gene: -
v_gene: TRBV12-5
CDR3aa: CASGTGYGELFF
CDR3nt: TGTGCTAGTGGTACAGGATACGGGGAGCTGTTTTTT

j_gene: TRBJ2-7
abundance: -
d_gene: TRBD1
v_gene: TRBV27
CDR3aa: CASNRQGAPYEQYF
CDR3nt: TGTGCCAGCAACCGACAGGGGGCCCCCTACGAGCAGTACTTC